These 5 T cell receptor beta chains were sequenced from one sample in a study of early stage breast cancer tumors. Only in-frame clones appear in the TCRdb table, and some are missing; sequencing was by immunoSEQ multiplex PCR. The sample gives about 72,000 clones, roughly 84% of which show up once; more than 3% is in the top ten. Source material: blood. Receptor source: a person aged 60 to 70 with breast cancer.

The rearrangement uses TRBV7-3 and TRBJ2-4; D perhaps matches TRBD1 (5 bases). This CDR3 is 13 amino acids long. Trimming pared 0 bases from V and 7 bases from J, leaving 7 bases between. Germline-derived CDR1 and CDR2 are SGHTA and FQGTGA. This chain's CDR3 is CASSLTGANIQYF. DNA of the CDR3: TGTGCCAGCAGCTTAACAGGGGCCAACATTCAGTACTTC.

The genes are TRBV7-2 and TRBJ1-5; maybe TRBD1 (6 bases). V shed 5 bases and J shed 4 bases, with 12 bases lying between them. CDR1 and CDR2 from the germline V gene are SGHTA and FQGNSA. The CDR3 totals 14 residues. The CDR3 DNA is TGTGCCAGCAGCGAAGGGGGTGGGAATCAGCCCCAGCATTTT. Translated: CASSEGGGNQPQHF.

This clone has only a few counts. The V gene is TRBV13, the J gene TRBJ1-6, with D unclear. This CDR3 is built from 13 residues. V was cut by 6 bases and J by 4 bases, with 7 bases left in between. Germline CDR1 and CDR2: PRHDT and FYEKMQ (reference sequence). CDR3 DNA sequence: TGTGCCAGCAGTGAGAGGTATAATTCACCCCTCCACTTT. It is translated as CASSERYNSPLHF.

The gene calls are TRBV7-9 and TRBJ1-1; 7 bases align to TRBD1. Germline-derived CDR1 and CDR2 are SEHNR and FQNEAQ (reference sequence). Unmatched junction bases numbered 8, after V lost 6 bases and J lost 1 base. The CDR3 loop spans 15 amino acids. CDR3 nucleotides: TGTGCCAGCAGACCAGGCCGGGACAGGAACACTGAAGCTTTCTTT. This encodes CASRPGRDRNTEAFF.

The V call is TRBV30, the J call TRBJ2-5; possibly TRBD2 for D (5 bases). The CDR3 is made up of 15 amino acids. CDR1 GTSNPN and CDR2 SVGIG come from the germline V gene (reference sequence). The V gene lost 2 bases and the J gene lost 1 base, with 14 bases spanning the gap. Here the CDR3 reads CAWSMGRGPQETQYF. The DNA of the CDR3 is TGTGCCTGGAGTATGGGTCGGGGTCCCCAAGAGACCCAGTACTTC.